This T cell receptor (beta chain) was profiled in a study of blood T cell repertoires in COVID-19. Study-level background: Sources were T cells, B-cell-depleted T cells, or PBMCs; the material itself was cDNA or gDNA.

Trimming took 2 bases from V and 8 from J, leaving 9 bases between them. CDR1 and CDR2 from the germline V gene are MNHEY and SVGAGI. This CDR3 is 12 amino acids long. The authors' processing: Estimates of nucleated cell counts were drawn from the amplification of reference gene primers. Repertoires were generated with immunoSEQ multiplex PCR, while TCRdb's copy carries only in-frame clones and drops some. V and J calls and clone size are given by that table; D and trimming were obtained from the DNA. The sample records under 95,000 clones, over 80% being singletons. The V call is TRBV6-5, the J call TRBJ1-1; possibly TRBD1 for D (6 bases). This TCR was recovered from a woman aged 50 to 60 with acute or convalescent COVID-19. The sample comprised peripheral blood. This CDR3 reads CASSYGGAEAFF. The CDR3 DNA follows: TGTGCCAGCAGTTACGGGGGGGCCGAAGCTTTCTTT.